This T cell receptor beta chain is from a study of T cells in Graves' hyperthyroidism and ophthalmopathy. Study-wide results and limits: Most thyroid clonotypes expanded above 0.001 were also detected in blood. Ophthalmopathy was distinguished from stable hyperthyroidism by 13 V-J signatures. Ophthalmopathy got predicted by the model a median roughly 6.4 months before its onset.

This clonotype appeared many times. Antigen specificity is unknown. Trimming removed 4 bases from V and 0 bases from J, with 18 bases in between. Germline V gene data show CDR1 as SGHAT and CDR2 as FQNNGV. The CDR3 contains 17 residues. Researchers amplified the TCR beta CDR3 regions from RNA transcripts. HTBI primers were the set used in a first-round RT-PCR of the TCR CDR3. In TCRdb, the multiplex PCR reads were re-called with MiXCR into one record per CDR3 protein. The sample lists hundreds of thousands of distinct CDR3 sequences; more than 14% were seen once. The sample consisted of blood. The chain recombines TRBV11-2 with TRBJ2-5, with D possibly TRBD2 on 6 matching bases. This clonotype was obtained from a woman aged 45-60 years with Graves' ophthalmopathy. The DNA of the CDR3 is TGTGCCAGCAGCTCGCCGACTAGTTTTCGGTACCAAGAGACCCAGTACTTC. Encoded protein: CASSSPTSFRYQETQYF.